This T cell receptor beta chain comes out of a study of shared clonotypes between healthy human individuals. The repertoire was sequenced with immunoSEQ multiplex PCR; TCRdb's copy has only in-frame clones and lacks some. The repertoire holds 950,000 to 1,100,000 clones, with about 74% as singletons. V dropped 0 bases and J dropped 3 bases, with 22 bases sitting between them. This CDR3 has 19 amino acids. Germline CDR1 is SGDLS and CDR2 is YYNGEE. Sequencing input: memory CD4+ T cells sorted from blood. As for subset: CD45RA-negative fraction. This TCR was sampled from a man between 18 and 29 years old in good health. The chain links TRBV9 to TRBJ2-1, with D possibly TRBD1 on 6 matching bases. This CDR3 reads CASSVVGVQGNLGYNEQFF. The DNA for the CDR3 is TGTGCCAGCAGCGTAGTGGGGGTACAGGGTAATCTTGGCTACAATGAGCAGTTCTTC.